This TCR beta chain was profiled in a study of blood T cell repertoires in COVID-19. Study background: Samples of COVID-19 (acute and convalescent) were obtained from the United States, Italy and Spain. The cDNA or gDNA used as material had been derived from T cells, B-cell-depleted T cells, or PBMCs.

The CDR3 runs 15 residues. Unmatched junction bases numbered 13, after V lost 8 bases and J lost 3 bases. Per germline, CDR1 SNHLY and CDR2 FYNNEI. The authors' processing: Reference gene primer amplification gave nucleated cell count estimates. The table came from immunoSEQ multiplex PCR; TCRdb's copy has only in-frame clones and leaves some out. The V and J calls and clone size were taken over from that table, and D and trimming were inferred from the DNA. The sample has approximately 280,000 clones; 88% are singletons. The chain links TRBV2 to TRBJ2-7, with 7 bases fitting TRBD2. The TCR comes from a man between 18 and 29 years old with active or convalescent COVID-19. Sequenced material: peripheral blood. The CDR3 nucleotides read TGTGCCAGCGTGAAGGACGGAGGGACTATCTACGAGCAGTACTTC. Translation: CASVKDGGTIYEQYF.